This TCR beta chain was identified during a study of read filtering for tumor transcriptome and immune sequencing. Looking at the study overall: DNase treatment preceded whole-transcriptome library preparation. TCR-mapped reads were about 4.05 to 11 million with IR-seq versus about 75 to 1,400 with RNA-seq.

This CDR3 is 15 amino acids long. Germline loops: CDR1 LNHDA, CDR2 SQIVND (reference sequence). V lost 3 bases, J lost 5 bases, and 6 bases stayed unmatched. Molecular barcoded adaptors covering alpha/delta and beta/gamma chains were used on approximately 400 ng RNA. Using its own MiXCR run on the reads, TCRdb lists one record per CDR3 protein. The profile covers 40,000 to 55,000 distinct CDR3 sequences, with roughly a fifth appearing a single time and just over 15% taken by the ten largest. Notes on the study in general: Compared with RNA-seq, IR-seq gave much higher clonotype depth and reliability.

There are a few counts of this clonotype. Its antigen is still unknown. The sequence came from a donor at least 40 years old with multiple myeloma. Source material: a population of CD138-negative cells sorted from bone marrow. The rearrangement joins TRBV19 to TRBJ2-5; 10 bases match TRBD1. The CDR3 loop reads CASSIGTGAGETQYF. The CDR3 coding sequence is TGTGCCAGTAGTATCGGGACAGGGGCCGGGGAGACCCAGTACTTC.